These T cell receptor beta chains were read from a single sample in a study of human T cells and chemical hapten exposure. TCRdb ran MiXCR on the RACE reads and lists one entry per CDR3 protein. The repertoire holds around 75,000 distinct CDR3 sequences, with roughly 12% as singletons. The sequencing used whole blood, collected in connection with sensitization to the hapten diphenylcyclopropenone (DPC). These receptors all stem from a woman aged 60-70 years with alopecia areata. Some clones in this sample may be carry-over from other donors' samples. Each CDR3 is given with its conserved first and last residue. The D gene is left open where the match is weak. For some rows the clone size is stated as once, few or many, or as a class when expanded; others skip it.

TRBV7-2	many	TRBJ1-2	NA	TGTGCCAGCAGCTTAGGGTCAGCTTTAAAAGCCTATGGCTACACCTTC	CASSLGSALKAYGYTF
TRBV7-2	many	TRBJ1-5	NA	TGTGCCAGCAGCGCGACAGCGATGACCCAGCCCCAGCATTTT	CASSATAMTQPQHF
TRBV3-1	many	TRBJ2-7	NA	TGTGCCAGCAGCCAAAACTTGGTTGGTGTGATGGAGCAGTACTTC	CASSQNLVGVMEQYF
TRBV19	few	TRBJ1-5	NA	TGTGCCAGTAGTATGCGGCGCGGGAGAGTTGAGTATAGCAATCAGCCCCAGCATTTT	CASSMRRGRVEYSNQPQHF
TRBV3-1	many	TRBJ2-1	NA	TGTGCCAGCAGCCCACTAAACTACAATGAGCAGTTCTTC	CASSPLNYNEQFF
TRBV9	NA	TRBJ1-6	TRBD1	TGTGCCAGCAGCGCGACAGGGGTGCGTTCACCCCTCCACTTT	CASSATGVRSPLHF
TRBV18	NA	TRBJ2-5	NA	TGTGCCAGCTCACCAAGCTGGACTATATCAGAGACCCAGTACTTC	CASSPSWTISETQYF
TRBV9	many	TRBJ2-5	TRBD1	TGTGCCAGCAGCGTAGGTACAGGGGGCTTGGAGACCCAGTACTTC	CASSVGTGGLETQYF
TRBV29-1	many	TRBJ2-3	NA	TGCAGCGTTGAAGAGTGGGGGGCTGGAGATACGCAGTATTTT	CSVEEWGAGDTQYF
TRBV5-1	NA	TRBJ1-4	TRBD1	TGCGCCAGCAGCAGGCAGGGGGGCGATCGGACTGAAAAACTGTTTTTT	CASSRQGGDRTEKLFF
TRBV12-3/TRBV12-4	many	TRBJ2-7	TRBD2	TGTGCCACCAGGTGGGGCAGCGAGCGGGGCGAGCAGTACTTC	CATRWGSERGEQYF
TRBV7-3	many	TRBJ2-7	TRBD1	TGTGCCAGCAGCTCTGGACAGGGGGTCGACGAGCAGTACTTC	CASSSGQGVDEQYF
TRBV29-1	many	TRBJ2-3	TRBD2	TGCAGCGTTGTCACTAGCGGGTCCACAGATACGCAGTATTTT	CSVVTSGSTDTQYF
TRBV6-1	many	TRBJ1-4	TRBD1	TGTGCCAGCAGTGATGGGACAGGGTTCGGCGAAAAACTGTTTTTT	CASSDGTGFGEKLFF
TRBV9	NA	TRBJ1-4	NA	TGTGCCAGCAGCGCGGACAGTGGGGCCATTGAAAAACTGTTTTTT	CASSADSGAIEKLFF
TRBV10-1	few	TRBJ2-7	TRBD1	TGCGCCAGCAGTACCGGACAGGGTGACGAGCAGTACTTC	CASSTGQGDEQYF
TRBV5-6	few	TRBJ1-1	NA	TGTGCCAGCAGATTTATAGGGGTGAACACTGAAGCTTTCTTT	CASRFIGVNTEAFF
TRBV24-1	many	TRBJ1-2	TRBD1	TGTGCCACCAGTGATTCGGGACAGGGGAGAGAAGGCTACACCTTC	CATSDSGQGREGYTF
TRBV10-1	once	TRBJ1-1	NA	TGCGCCAGCATGGGGCAGGGCAACACTGAAGCTTTCTTT	CASMGQGNTEAFF
TRBV28	few	TRBJ2-7	NA	TGTGCCAGCAGTTTATACACAGGGTTGAACGAGCAGTACTTC	CASSLYTGLNEQYF
TRBV12-3/TRBV12-4	few	TRBJ1-1	NA	TGTGCCAGCAGCCCCCGGGGACCGAGAACAGACACTGAAGCTTTCTTT	CASSPRGPRTDTEAFF
TRBV4-1	few	TRBJ1-1	TRBD1	TGCGCCAGCAGCCAAGAGGCAGGGGGCATAGCTTTCTTT	CASSQEAGGIAFF
TRBV20-1	many	TRBJ2-2	NA	TGCAGTGCTAGAGGAACAGGAGAGAACACCGGGGAGCTGTTTTTT	CSARGTGENTGELFF
TRBV28	NA	TRBJ1-2	NA	TGTGCCAGCAGTTTACCTTCAGAAACCTATGGCTACACCTTC	CASSLPSETYGYTF
TRBV7-2	NA	TRBJ2-1	TRBD2	TGTGCCAGCAGCTTAGGGATAGCGGGGGCCACCTACAATGAGCAGTTCTTC	CASSLGIAGATYNEQFF
TRBV25-1	many	TRBJ2-3	NA	TGTGCCAGCAGTGAATTTGGCCGGCAGACAAACACAGATACGCAGTATTTT	CASSEFGRQTNTDTQYF
TRBV5-1	NA	TRBJ2-2	TRBD1	TGCGCCAGCAGCTTCGACGGACAGGGTGAGACCGGGGAGCTGTTTTTT	CASSFDGQGETGELFF
TRBV12-3/TRBV12-4	many	TRBJ2-1	NA	TGTGCCAGCAGTTTATCTAGCGCGAGCTCCTACAATGAGCAGTTCTTC	CASSLSSASSYNEQFF
TRBV27	few	TRBJ2-5	NA	TGTGCCAGCAGTTTAAGGTTGGCTTCCGAGACCCAGTACTTC	CASSLRLASETQYF
TRBV29-1	NA	TRBJ2-7	NA	TGCAGCGTGGCGGGCGGGACAGCCTACGAGCAGTACTTC	CSVAGGTAYEQYF
TRBV12-3/TRBV12-4	NA	TRBJ1-2	NA	TGTGCCAGCAGTTCGGGGGATGCTGGCTACACCTTC	CASSSGDAGYTF
TRBV6-6	NA	TRBJ1-5	NA	TGTGCCAGCAGTTACGGCGGAAGGGGTTATCAGCCCCAGCATTTT	CASSYGGRGYQPQHF